This TCR beta chain was documented in a study of blood T cell repertoires in COVID-19. Study context: Both acute and convalescent COVID-19 samples were obtained from the United States, Italy and Spain. PBMCs, B-cell-depleted T cells, or T cells were the source of the cDNA or gDNA that made up the material.

The CDR3 is made up of 16 amino acids. Germline values: CDR1 SGHDT, CDR2 YYEEEE. The V end lost 5 bases, the J end lost 2 bases, and 17 bases lay between the germline ends. In the authors' workflow: From reference gene primer amplification, estimates of nucleated cell counts were derived. Some clones are missing from TCRdb's copy, which holds only in-frame ones; the method was immunoSEQ multiplex PCR. The V and J calls and the clone size are those of that table, but D and trimming were determined from the DNA. Of 150,000 to 200,000 clones listed, roughly nine tenths are singletons. The TCR comes from a woman of 80 years or more in a cohort sampled during active or convalescent COVID-19. The chain recombines TRBV5-6 with TRBJ1-5; tentative D call: TRBD1 (6 bases). The specimen was peripheral blood. CDR3 bases: TGTGCCAGCAGTCGTAGAGGGGGGGCAGGCAATCAGCCCCAGCATTTT. It encodes CASSRRGGAGNQPQHF.